These 12 T cell receptor beta chains were all obtained from the same sample, sequenced in a study of T cells expressing NK-cell markers. TCRdb reprocessed the 5' RACE reads and reports one entry per CDR3 protein, with no DNA. The sample spans 300,000 to 500,000 distinct CDR3 sequences; the ten largest clones claim 9.5% to 12%. The sequenced material came from blood T cells: a sorted CD56 or NKG2C T cell subset, CD4+ or CD8+ T cells, or bulk PBMC T cells (not recorded which). Every receptor here comes from a woman aged 45-59 years in good health.

The gene calls are TRBV7-3 and TRBJ2-3. The CDR3 is 17 amino acids. Germline CDR1 is SGHTA and CDR2 is FQGTGA. CDR3 loop: CASSLTSSGASTDTQYF.

The chain combines TRBV10-2 with TRBJ2-7; TCRdb's D call of TRBD1 is untestable without DNA. This CDR3 has 13 amino acids. CDR1 is WSHSY and CDR2 is SAAADI in the germline V gene. The CDR3 protein is CASSPEQGREQYF.

The chain uses TRBV3-1 and TRBJ2-3; TCRdb selects TRBD2, and the lack of DNA leaves this call unchecked. CDR1 and CDR2 from the germline V gene are LGHDT and YNNKEL (reference sequence). The CDR3 loop spans 17 amino acids. CDR3 region: CASSQDRLEGPTDTQYF.

The chain recombines TRBV19 with TRBJ2-5; there is no DNA to check the TCRdb D call of TRBD1. The CDR3 has 16 residues. In germline, CDR1 is LNHDA, CDR2 SQIVND (reference sequence). The CDR3 is CASSIELAGEGETQYF.

The chain is built from TRBV27 and TRBJ2-1; TCRdb's D call, TRBD1, is unchecked because there is no DNA. The CDR3 length is 13 residues. The V gene's germline CDR1 is MNHEY and CDR2 SMNVEV (reference sequence). CDR3 in amino acids: CASSITGSAEQFF.

CDR3 amino acids: CSVTGTRSYNEQFF. The chain uses TRBV29-1 and TRBJ2-1; TCRdb's D gene call, TRBD2, goes unchecked for lack of DNA. In germline, CDR1 is SQVTM, CDR2 ANQGSEA. This CDR3 region has 14 residues.

V is TRBV29-1 and J is TRBJ2-3; TCRdb names TRBD2, which stays unverified in the absence of DNA. Germline-derived CDR1 and CDR2 are SQVTM and ANQGSEA. This CDR3 has 13 amino acids. The CDR3 region is CSAAPRSTDTQYF.

The chain uses TRBV11-2 and TRBJ2-5. The germline gives CDR1 SGHAT, CDR2 FQNNGV. This CDR3 has 13 amino acids. The CDR3 here is CASKPLGKETQYF.

The chain carries TRBV11-3 and TRBJ2-1; the TCRdb D gene call, TRBD2, has no DNA to confirm it. The V gene's germline CDR1 is SGHNT and CDR2 YENEEA. The CDR3 extends over 19 amino acids. CDR3: CASSLDSVLAGDFYNEQFF.

V and J are TRBV5-1 and TRBJ1-2; TCRdb lists TRBD1, though no DNA is available to test this call. This CDR3 region has 15 residues. Germline assignment: CDR1 SGHRS and CDR2 YFSETQ. The CDR3 sequence: CASSTGQGGGYGYTF.

The rearrangement joins TRBV12-3 or TRBV12-4 to TRBJ1-6; TCRdb returns TRBD1, unconfirmable since there is no DNA. The CDR3 spans 14 residues. CDR3 amino acids: CASTKTGERSPLHF.

The J gene is TRBJ1-1, the V gene TRBV28; the TCRdb D gene call, TRBD1, has no DNA to confirm it. Germline CDR1 is MDHEN and CDR2 is SYDVKM. This CDR3 region has 20 residues. CDR3 residues: CASSLLAKRGDKKKDTEAFF.